Each of the 22 T cell receptor beta chains below was sequenced from the same sample in a study of PD-L1 blockade in urothelial cancer. The method was immunoSEQ multiplex PCR; TCRdb's version includes in-frame clones alone and lacks a portion of them. This table has around 110,000 clones, around 89% appearing once. As to time point: peripheral blood 6 weeks after treatment start. Specimen: PBMCs, collected around atezolizumab (anti-PD-L1) treatment. These receptors came from a man aged 60 to 75 with urothelial cancer.

This sequence joins TRBV5-1 and TRBJ1-2; no firm D call. Per the germline V gene, CDR1 is SGHRS and CDR2 is YFSETQ. The CDR3 covers 14 residues. Trimming stripped 0 bases from V and 6 bases from J, with 12 bases between. The CDR3 coding sequence is TGCGCCAGCAGCTTGGACAGAAATTCCCATGGCTACACCTTC. Residues: CASSLDRNSHGYTF.

The rearrangement links TRBV29-1 to TRBJ1-2; 10 bases agree with TRBD1. Trimming removed 6 bases from V and 12 bases from J; junction bases left unmatched: 7. CDR3 length: 11 amino acids. Germline assignment: CDR1 SQVTM and CDR2 ANQGSEA. The CDR3 DNA reads TGCAGCGTCGGACAGGGGGGGCGCGACACCTTC. Amino acid sequence: CSVGQGGRDTF.

This CDR3 reads CASTGGYNEQFF. CDR3 sequence (DNA): TGTGCCTCTACCGGCGGGTACAATGAGCAGTTCTTC. The chain joins TRBV10-3 to TRBJ2-1; a possible D gene is TRBD2 (5 bases). Germline values: CDR1 ENHRY, CDR2 SYGVKD. CDR3 length: 12 residues. Trimming pared 11 bases from V and 4 bases from J, leaving 12 bases between.

CDR3 protein: CASSPPERGQETQYF. CDR3 nucleotide sequence: TGTGCCAGCTCACCACCGGAAAGGGGTCAAGAGACCCAGTACTTC. This rearrangement joins TRBV18 to TRBJ2-5; maybe TRBD1 (5 bases). This CDR3 region has 15 residues. Germline V gene sequence: CDR1 KGHSH, CDR2 LQKENI. V was pared by 0 bases and J by 2 bases, with 10 bases between. Together with reference TRBV18 and TRBJ2-5, the CDR3 gives the full variable domain: NAGVMQNPRHLVRRRGQEARLRCSPMKGHSHVYWYRQLPEEGLKFMVYLQKENIIDESGMPKERFSAEFPKEGPSILRIQQVVRGDSAAYFCASSPPERGQETQYFGPGTRLLVL.

V usage is TRBV11-3 and J usage is TRBJ2-7, with 7 nucleotides matching TRBD1. This CDR3 spans 15 amino acids. V was clipped by 1 base and J by 2 bases; unmatched bases: 5. Germline-derived CDR1 and CDR2 are SGHNT and YENEEA. The CDR3 region is CASSLVGGTTYEQYF. CDR3 bases: TGTGCCAGCAGCTTAGTAGGGGGCACAACCTACGAGCAGTACTTC.

The V call is TRBV19, the J call TRBJ1-1; D may be TRBD1 (6 bases). The CDR3 loop spans 13 amino acids. The ends were cut back, 3 bases at V and 6 bases at J, with 11 bases in the middle. CDR1 and CDR2 (germline): LNHDA, SQIVND (reference sequence). CDR3 protein: CASSMLQGPEAFF. For the CDR3, the DNA is TGTGCCAGTAGTATGTTACAGGGTCCTGAAGCTTTCTTT.

This chain links TRBV5-4 with TRBJ1-2, with TRBD1 matching over 9 bases. From germline, CDR1 is SGHNT and CDR2 YYREEE (reference sequence). CDR3 length: 13 amino acids. The trim removed 3 bases at V and 8 bases at J, leaving 5 bases unmatched. CDR3 protein: CASSWDRDKGYTF. In DNA form, the CDR3 reads TGTGCCAGCAGCTGGGACAGGGATAAAGGCTACACCTTC. Using reference TRBV5-4 and TRBJ1-2 for the parts outside the CDR3, the full variable domain is ETGVTQSPTHLIKTRGQQVTLRCSSQSGHNTVSWYQQALGQGPQFIFQYYREEENGRGNFPPRFSGLQFPNYSSELNVNALELDDSALYLCASSWDRDKGYTFGSGTRLTVV.

This chain links TRBV7-8 with TRBJ2-5, with D perhaps TRBD2 (6 bases). Germline CDR1 reads SGHVS; CDR2 reads FQNEAQ. The CDR3 has 16 amino acids. Deletions cut 1 base from V and 5 bases from J, with 17 bases between. The CDR3 nucleotides read TGTGCCAGCAGCTTAGGGAGCGGGCTCATACGGGAGACCCAGTACTTC. This codes for CASSLGSGLIRETQYF. Drawing the rest from reference TRBV7-8 and TRBJ2-5, the complete variable domain is GAGVSQSPRYKVAKRGQDVALRCDPISGHVSLFWYQQALGQGPEFLTYFQNEAQLDKSGLPSDRFFAERPEGSVSTLKIQRTQQEDSAVYLCASSLGSGLIRETQYFGPGTRLLVL.

The rearrangement links TRBV6-5 to TRBJ2-1, with 7 positions matching TRBD2. This CDR3 region has 16 residues. The V and J ends lost 0 bases and 1 base, in that order; junction bases with no gene match: 3. From germline, CDR1 is MNHEY and CDR2 SVGAGI. The CDR3 DNA reads as TGTGCCAGCAGTTACTCGCGCGGGGGATCCTACAATGAGCAGTTCTTC. Protein: CASSYSRGGSYNEQFF.

The chain carries TRBV18 and TRBJ2-7, with unresolved D. The CDR3 is 13 residues long. Germline values: CDR1 KGHSH, CDR2 LQKENI. V lost 4 bases and J lost 6, with 13 bases in between. The CDR3: CASSRRGAPEQYF. The CDR3 DNA is TGTGCCAGCTCACGGCGCGGCGCTCCCGAGCAGTACTTC.

CDR3 sequence: CASRNSSGVSYGYTF. In DNA form, the CDR3 reads TGTGCCAGCAGAAACTCGTCCGGGGTCTCCTATGGCTACACCTTC. The chain carries TRBV28 and TRBJ1-2, with D uncertain. Germline CDR1 MDHEN, CDR2 SYDVKM. Trimming took 6 bases from V and 4 from J, leaving 18 bases between them. There are 15 residues in the CDR3.

This rearrangement joins TRBV18 to TRBJ1-1, with TRBD1 identical over 7 bases. V gave up 8 bases and J gave up 1 base; unmatched junction bases: 4. The germline V gene encodes CDR1 KGHSH and CDR2 LQKENI. This CDR3 has 13 residues. The CDR3 loop reads CASAPGGNTEAFF. For the CDR3, the DNA is TGTGCCAGCGCCCCAGGGGGGAACACTGAAGCTTTCTTT.

The chain uses TRBV19 and TRBJ1-1, with 8 bases fitting TRBD1. V lost 5 bases, J lost 1 base, and 6 bases stayed unmatched. CDR3 length: 15 amino acids. Germline lookup yields CDR1 LNHDA and CDR2 SQIVND (reference sequence). As DNA, the CDR3 is TGTGCCAGTAGTCCCTGGACAGGGCCGAACACTGAAGCTTTCTTT. Translation gives CASSPWTGPNTEAFF.

The chain carries TRBV19 and TRBJ2-3; D may be TRBD1 (5 bases). The germline gives CDR1 LNHDA, CDR2 SQIVND (reference sequence). V was cut by 3 bases and J by 4 bases, with 14 bases left in between. This CDR3 spans 15 amino acids. CDR3 bases: TGTGCCAGTAGTATGAGGCAGGGCTGGGCAGATACGCAGTATTTT. Translating it yields CASSMRQGWADTQYF.

Only a few counts were recorded for this clone. This chain joins TRBV9 and TRBJ1-3; D is unresolved. The CDR3 totals 14 residues. The germline gives CDR1 SGDLS, CDR2 YYNGEE. Trimming shortened V by 0 bases and J by 3 bases, and 7 bases separated the two germline ends. This CDR3 is CASSVGLFGNTIYF. CDR3 nucleotides: TGTGCCAGCAGCGTAGGTCTGTTTGGAAACACCATATATTTT.

The V and J genes are TRBV6-5 and TRBJ2-3, with unresolved D. This CDR3 is 16 amino acids long. V lost 4 bases and J lost 1, with 15 bases in between. Germline V gives CDR1 MNHEY, CDR2 SVGAGI. CDR3 in DNA: TGTGCCAGCAGTTTATACAGTGAACTCGGCACAGATACGCAGTATTTT. Residues: CASSLYSELGTDTQYF.

This sequence joins TRBV28 and TRBJ1-3; 7 positions match TRBD1. The CDR3 consists of 14 residues. With 4 bases clipped from V and 2 bases from J, the junction kept 2 bases outside the gene matches. In germline, CDR1 is MDHEN, CDR2 SYDVKM. The CDR3 DNA follows: TGTGCCAGCAGTTCAGGGGGAACTGGAAACACCATATATTTT. Translating gives CASSSGGTGNTIYF.

This clone was picked up a small number of times. This sequence joins TRBV14 and TRBJ2-1; 8 bases line up with TRBD1. Germline assignment: CDR1 SGHDN and CDR2 FVKESK. The CDR3 spans 17 residues. V gave up 6 bases and J gave up 4 bases; unmatched junction bases: 14. CDR3 sequence: CASSPGQGEVRYNEQFF. The CDR3 coding sequence is TGTGCCAGCAGTCCCGGACAGGGAGAAGTTCGATACAATGAGCAGTTCTTC.

Written as DNA, the CDR3 is TGCGCCAGCAGACTGGGGATACCGGACAGGGCTGCCTCAGCTTTCTTT. It encodes CASRLGIPDRAASAFF. The chain couples TRBV5-1 to TRBJ1-1; 8 positions agree with TRBD1. The V gene's germline CDR1 is SGHRS and CDR2 YFSETQ. V lost 5 bases and J lost 10; bases outside the gene matches: 19. The CDR3 runs 16 residues.

The chain combines TRBV27 with TRBJ1-2; 10 bases agree with TRBD1. J was trimmed by 1 base and V by 2 bases; bases with no gene match: 1. The CDR3 loop spans 15 amino acids. Germline V gene sequence: CDR1 MNHEY, CDR2 SMNVEV (reference sequence). CDR3 DNA sequence: TGTGCCAGCAGTTTAGGGGACAGGGGTAACTATGGCTACACCTTC. Protein product: CASSLGDRGNYGYTF.

The chain is built from TRBV19 and TRBJ1-5, with 7 bases that match TRBD1. Losses at the gene ends were 3 bases for V and 4 bases for J; bases not matched to a gene: 6. The V gene's germline CDR1 is LNHDA and CDR2 SQIVND (reference sequence). CDR3 length: 15 amino acids. The CDR3 reads CASSIGQARNQPQHF. The CDR3 DNA is TGTGCCAGTAGTATCGGACAGGCAAGAAATCAGCCCCAGCATTTT.

The chain joins TRBV29-1 to TRBJ2-7; D not resolved. The CDR3 runs to 13 residues. In germline, CDR1 is SQVTM, CDR2 ANQGSEA. V gave up 0 bases and J gave up 3 bases, with 9 bases separating them. The CDR3 loop reads CSVEDRVGYEQYF. The CDR3 nucleotides are TGCAGCGTTGAAGATCGGGTTGGCTACGAGCAGTACTTC.